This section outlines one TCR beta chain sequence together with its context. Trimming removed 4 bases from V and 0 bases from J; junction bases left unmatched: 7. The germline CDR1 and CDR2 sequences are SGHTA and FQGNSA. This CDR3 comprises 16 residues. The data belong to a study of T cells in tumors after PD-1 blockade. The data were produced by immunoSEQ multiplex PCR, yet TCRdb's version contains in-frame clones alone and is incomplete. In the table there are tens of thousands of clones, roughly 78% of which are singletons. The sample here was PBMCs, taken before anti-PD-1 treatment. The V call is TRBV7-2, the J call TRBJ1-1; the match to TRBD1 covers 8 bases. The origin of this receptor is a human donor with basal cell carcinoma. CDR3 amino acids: CASSSQGAGMNTEAFF. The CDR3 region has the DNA TGTGCCAGCAGCTCCCAGGGGGCGGGGATGAACACTGAAGCTTTCTTT. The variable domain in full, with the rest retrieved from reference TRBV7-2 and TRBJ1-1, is GAGVSQSPSNKVTEKGKDVELRCDPISGHTALYWYRQSLGQGLEFLIYFQGNSAPDKSGLPSDRFSAERTGGSVSTLTIQRTQQEDSAVYLCASSSQGAGMNTEAFFGQGTRLTVV.